These 16 T cell receptor beta chains were sequenced from one sample in a study of T cell changes during pregnancy in multiple sclerosis. Assay: immunoSEQ multiplex PCR; the TCRdb copy retains only in-frame clones and omits some. The repertoire consists of about 46,000 clones, with 80% to 95% occurring once and the leading ten covering approximately 2.6%. Specimen: CD8+ T cells from peripheral blood mononuclear cells, collected in the second trimester of pregnancy. Receptors originate from a female donor with multiple sclerosis, enrolled in a pregnancy study.

This chain joins TRBV5-8 and TRBJ2-3, with D tentatively TRBD2 (7 bases). This CDR3 is 15 amino acids long. Germline-derived CDR1 and CDR2 are SGHTS and YDEGEE. Trimming took 7 bases from V and 0 from J, leaving 15 bases between them. The CDR3 DNA is TGTGCCAGCGCGCACGGGGGGCATAGCACAGATACGCAGTATTTT. Amino acid sequence: CASAHGGHSTDTQYF.

The chain joins TRBV7-2 to TRBJ2-7, with TRBD2 identical over 14 bases. In germline, CDR1 is SGHTA, CDR2 FQGNSA. This CDR3 spans 16 amino acids. The junction had 4 bases not matched to a gene; V was cut back by 3 bases and J by 3 bases. The CDR3 DNA reads TGTGCCAGCAGCTTGACCGGACTAGCGGGGGGCTACGAGCAGTACTTC. It codes for CASSLTGLAGGYEQYF.

The CDR3 sequence: CASSQVELTSSSSGEQYF. The CDR3 bases are TGTGCCAGCAGCCAAGTGGAGCTCACAAGTTCCTCCTCGGGCGAGCAGTACTTC. This chain joins TRBV4-2 and TRBJ2-7; no firm D call. V was shortened by 1 base and J by 6 bases, with 25 bases between the two germline ends. Germline values: CDR1 LGHNA, CDR2 YNFKEQ. CDR3 length equals 18 residues.

V is TRBV4-3 and J is TRBJ2-2; TRBD2 matches 8 bases. Germline trimming cut 1 base from V and 3 bases from J; bases unmatched to any gene: 7. The germline V gene has CDR1 LGHNA and CDR2 YSLEER. The CDR3 spans 17 residues. This CDR3 reads CASSQVGRGAHTGELFF. CDR3 DNA: TGCGCCAGCAGCCAAGTTGGGCGGGGGGCCCACACCGGGGAGCTGTTTTTT.

The chain is built from TRBV6-1 and TRBJ2-5, with 8 bases aligning to TRBD1. This CDR3 contains 14 residues. In germline, CDR1 is MNHNS, CDR2 SASEGT. V gave up 3 bases and J gave up 1 base; unmatched junction bases: 1. The CDR3 DNA reads TGTGCCAGCAGTGAGGGGACAGGCCAAGAGACCCAGTACTTC. Residues: CASSEGTGQETQYF.

This chain links TRBV11-2 with TRBJ1-2; no clear D. Germline V lookup: CDR1 SGHAT, CDR2 FQNNGV. V lost 5 bases and J 4 bases, leaving 17 bases between the germline ends. The CDR3 runs to 15 residues. CDR3 amino acids: CASSVGRQALYGYTF. In DNA form, the CDR3 reads TGTGCCAGCAGCGTTGGTCGGCAGGCCCTCTATGGCTACACCTTC. The whole variable domain, remainder taken from reference TRBV11-2 and TRBJ1-2, is EAGVAQSPRYKIIEKRQSVAFWCNPISGHATLYWYQQILGQGPKLLIQFQNNGVVDDSQLPKDRFSAERLKGVDSTLKIQPAKLEDSAVYLCASSVGRQALYGYTFGSGTRLTVV.

The chain links TRBV6-5 to TRBJ1-2, with a possible D match to TRBD1 (5 bases). This CDR3 is built from 14 residues. Germline CDR1 MNHEY, CDR2 SVGAGI. The V end lost 6 bases, the J end lost 4 bases, and 15 bases lay between the germline ends. The CDR3 loop is CASSPFRDSYGYTF. In nucleotides, the CDR3 is TGTGCCAGCAGCCCATTCAGGGATAGCTATGGCTACACCTTC.

The V gene is TRBV27, the J gene TRBJ2-7; D is ambiguous. The CDR3 is made up of 16 amino acids. V was pared by 2 bases and J by 4 bases, with 18 bases between. Looked up from germline, CDR1 is MNHEY and CDR2 is SMNVEV (reference sequence). The CDR3 DNA follows: TGTGCCAGCAGTTTAGAGTCGCGTGGCAGGTTTTACGAGCAGTACTTC. Residues: CASSLESRGRFYEQYF.

This clone occurred a few times. This chain uses TRBV27 with TRBJ1-5, with D maybe TRBD1 (6 bases). Trimming stripped 2 bases from V and 1 base from J, with 6 bases between. CDR3 length equals 14 residues. Germline V gene sequence: CDR1 MNHEY, CDR2 SMNVEV (reference sequence). CDR3 sequence: CASSLTGSNQPQHF. The CDR3 coding sequence is TGTGCCAGCAGTTTAACAGGGAGCAATCAGCCCCAGCATTTT.

This clone was found many times. J is TRBJ2-7 and V is TRBV7-8, with 8 bases aligning to TRBD1. Germline V CDR1 and CDR2: SGHVS, FQNEAQ. The length of the CDR3 is 14 residues. V shed 5 bases, J shed 5 bases, and the junction held 8 bases outside the gene matches. The CDR3 sequence: CASSTGQGLHEQYF. Here the CDR3 DNA reads TGTGCCAGCAGCACCGGACAGGGTCTGCACGAGCAGTACTTC.

The J gene is TRBJ2-5, the V gene TRBV5-5, with 7 bases matching TRBD1. This CDR3 has 14 amino acids. CDR1 is SGHKS and CDR2 is YYEKEE in the germline V gene (reference sequence). J lost 3 bases, V lost 1 base, and 3 bases had no gene match. The CDR3 coding sequence is TGTGCCAGCAGCTTGACTGACAGGGAAGAGACCCAGTACTTC. Translating gives CASSLTDREETQYF. The full variable domain, with the rest looked up from reference TRBV5-5 and TRBJ2-5, is DAGVTQSPTHLIKTRGQQVTLRCSPISGHKSVSWYQQVLGQGPQFIFQYYEKEERGRGNFPDRFSARQFPNYSSELNVNALLLGDSALYLCASSLTDREETQYFGPGTRLLVL.

The J gene is TRBJ1-3, the V gene TRBV2, with 9 bases that match TRBD1. This CDR3 region has 19 residues. The germline V gene has CDR1 SNHLY and CDR2 FYNNEI. Unmatched junction bases numbered 13, after V lost 4 bases and J lost 0 bases. DNA of the CDR3: TGTGCCAGCAGTGGCCCCTCCGGGACAGGGTCGGGCTCTGGAAACACCATATATTTT. Translating it yields CASSGPSGTGSGSGNTIYF.

V gene TRBV5-6 combines with J gene TRBJ2-5; 12 bases align to TRBD2. The trim removed 3 bases at V and 6 bases at J, leaving 9 bases unmatched. Germline V gene data show CDR1 as SGHDT and CDR2 as YYEEEE. The CDR3 is 16 amino acids. CDR3 sequence: CASSYGTTSGGKTQYF. The CDR3 DNA is TGTGCCAGCAGCTACGGGACGACTAGCGGGGGAAAGACCCAGTACTTC.

The chain employs TRBV5-5 and TRBJ2-7, with TRBD1 as a possible D gene (5 bases). The CDR3 is 14 residues long. The germline CDR1 and CDR2 sequences are SGHKS and YYEKEE (reference sequence). Trimming pared 0 bases from V and 4 bases from J, leaving 11 bases between. In DNA form, the CDR3 reads TGTGCCAGCAGCTTGGGGCCCCAGGGATACGAGCAGTACTTC. It codes for CASSLGPQGYEQYF.

This clone appeared once. The chain is built from TRBV13 and TRBJ1-1, with a possible D match to TRBD1 (5 bases). Trimming pared 2 bases from V and 6 bases from J, leaving 10 bases between. This CDR3 region has 13 residues. Germline V gives CDR1 PRHDT, CDR2 FYEKMQ (reference sequence). The CDR3 is CASSLFRVAEAFF. In DNA, the CDR3 is TGTGCCAGCAGCTTATTCAGGGTCGCTGAAGCTTTCTTT.

This chain connects TRBV9 to TRBJ2-2, with a possible D match to TRBD1 (6 bases). Germline-derived CDR1 and CDR2 are SGDLS and YYNGEE. V was cut by 5 bases and J by 5 bases, with 16 bases left in between. CDR3 length: 15 amino acids. CDR3 sequence (DNA): TGTGCCAGCAGGAAGACAGGATCTGGGACCGGGGAGCTGTTTTTT. This codes for CASRKTGSGTGELFF.